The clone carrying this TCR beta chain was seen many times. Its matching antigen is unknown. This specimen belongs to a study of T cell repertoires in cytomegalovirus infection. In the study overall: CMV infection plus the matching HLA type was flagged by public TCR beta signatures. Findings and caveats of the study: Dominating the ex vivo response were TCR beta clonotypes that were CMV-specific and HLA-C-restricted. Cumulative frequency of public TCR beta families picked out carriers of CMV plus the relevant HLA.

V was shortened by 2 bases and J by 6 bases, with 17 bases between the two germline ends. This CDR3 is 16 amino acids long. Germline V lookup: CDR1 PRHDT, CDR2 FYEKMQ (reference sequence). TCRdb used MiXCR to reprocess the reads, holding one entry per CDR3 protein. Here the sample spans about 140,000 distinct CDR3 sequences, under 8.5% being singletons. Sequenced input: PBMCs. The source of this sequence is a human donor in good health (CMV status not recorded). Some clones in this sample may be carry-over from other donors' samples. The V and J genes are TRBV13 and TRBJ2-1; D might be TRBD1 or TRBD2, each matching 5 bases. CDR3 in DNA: TGTGCCAGCAGCTTAAATCGAGGGACCCGGTCCAATGAGCAGTTCTTC. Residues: CASSLNRGTRSNEQFF.